The sequence of this T cell receptor beta chain was determined in a study of blood T cell repertoires in COVID-19. Study context: Italy, Spain and the United States were the sources of the convalescent and acute COVID-19 samples. The cDNA or gDNA used as material had been derived from T cells, B-cell-depleted T cells, or PBMCs.

Source study methods: Reference gene primer amplification gave nucleated cell count estimates. Libraries were prepared by immunoSEQ multiplex PCR; TCRdb keeps only in-frame clonotypes and omits some of them. V and J calls and clone size are copied from that table; D and trimming were computed from the DNA. The sample contains about 260,000 clones, 80% to 90% of which appear only once. V was clipped by 3 bases and J by 5 bases, with 10 bases between them. CDR3 length: 13 residues. The clonotype comes from a woman aged 40 to 50 with acute or convalescent COVID-19. The chain uses TRBV12-3 or TRBV12-4 and TRBJ1-1; tentatively, D is TRBD1 (5 bases). The sequenced material came from peripheral blood. The CDR3: CASSFLGGTEAFF. The CDR3 DNA reads TGTGCCAGCAGTTTTTTGGGGGGGACTGAAGCTTTCTTT.